A few counts support the clone carrying this T cell receptor beta chain. Template-switching 5'RACE yielded the TCR cDNA; a universal primer site and UMIs were added in the process. TCRdb passed the 5' RACE reads through MiXCR, listing each CDR3 protein once. This sample has 350,000 to 450,000 distinct CDR3 sequences, with around 20% found just once. These data are taken from a study of T cells after yellow fever vaccination. Trimming removed 1 base at V and 5 bases at J, with 22 bases between. The length of the CDR3 is 18 residues. The germline CDR1 and CDR2 sequences are SGHTA and FQGNSA. The receptor was derived from a man aged 18 to 29 who received the YFV17D yellow fever vaccine. The sequences come from PBMCs, collected before the yellow fever booster vaccination. V usage is TRBV7-2 and J usage is TRBJ2-3; D assignment may be TRBD1 or TRBD2 (5 bases each). This CDR3 reads CASSLEPLGPTRLDTQYF. Written as DNA, the CDR3 is TGTGCCAGCAGCTTAGAGCCTTTGGGACCTACAAGGTTAGATACGCAGTATTTT.